These 10 T cell receptor beta chains share one sample of origin, sequenced in a study of cytomegalovirus exposure and HLA in healthy donors. Using immunoSEQ multiplex PCR, the repertoire was profiled, and TCRdb retains in-frame clones only, with some absent. The data show 90,000 to 150,000 clones, with less than 90% seen just once and approximately 4.5% held by the top ten. Sequencing was performed on PBMCs. Source of these receptors: a man aged 18 to 29 in good health and CMV-seropositive.

This rearrangement joins TRBV27 to TRBJ2-1; D perhaps matches TRBD2 (5 bases). The length of the CDR3 is 17 residues. V was pared by 2 bases and J by 5 bases, with 19 bases between. Germline V gene sequence: CDR1 MNHEY, CDR2 SMNVEV (reference sequence). CDR3 loop: CASSLVGQDFFNNEQFF. As DNA, the CDR3 is TGTGCCAGCAGTTTAGTAGGGCAGGACTTCTTCAACAATGAGCAGTTCTTC.

The V call is TRBV11-2, the J call TRBJ2-4; D might be TRBD2 (7 bases). Germline V gene sequence: CDR1 SGHAT, CDR2 FQNNGV. The V and J ends lost 3 bases and 0 bases respectively, with 9 bases between them. This CDR3 is built from 15 residues. This chain's CDR3 is CASSLGGAAKNIQYF. The CDR3 nucleotides read TGTGCCAGCAGCTTGGGGGGGGCAGCCAAAAACATTCAGTACTTC.

CDR3 amino acids: CASSSPGQGRSNQPQHF. CDR3 in DNA: TGTGCCAGCAGTTCCCCGGGACAGGGGCGTAGCAATCAGCCCCAGCATTTT. V usage is TRBV28 and J usage is TRBJ1-5, with 10 bases matching TRBD1. V was clipped by 4 bases and J by 0 bases; unmatched bases: 6. The CDR3 loop spans 17 amino acids. Germline V gene sequence: CDR1 MDHEN, CDR2 SYDVKM.

V gene TRBV28 combines with J gene TRBJ1-4; 7 bases align to TRBD1. Germline values: CDR1 MDHEN, CDR2 SYDVKM. This CDR3 spans 14 amino acids. The V segment lost 6 bases and the J segment 8 bases; nucleotides outside the gene matches: 9. CDR3 in DNA: TGTGCCAGCAGGACCGGGACAGCCTCGGAAAAACTGTTTTTT. Protein product: CASRTGTASEKLFF. The entire variable domain, with the rest obtained from reference TRBV28 and TRBJ1-4, is as follows: DVKVTQSSRYLVKRTGEKVFLECVQDMDHENMFWYRQDPGLGLRLIYFSYDVKMKEKGDIPEGYSVSREKKERFSLILESASTNQTSMYLCASRTGTASEKLFFGSGTQLSVL.

This clone was seen more than once but under ten times. The chain links TRBV4-1 to TRBJ2-5; 10 bases agree with TRBD1. Trimming at V came to 5 bases and at J to 6 bases, leaving 9 bases not matched to a gene. The CDR3 runs 15 residues. Per germline, CDR1 MGHRA and CDR2 YSYEKL. The CDR3: CASSSPGTGVKTQYF. CDR3 in DNA: TGCGCCAGCAGCTCCCCCGGGACAGGGGTCAAGACCCAGTACTTC.

This clone was seen just once. CDR3 amino acids: CASSFPDRGKDTEAFF. DNA for the CDR3: TGTGCCAGTAGTTTCCCTGACAGGGGGAAGGACACTGAAGCTTTCTTT. The chain uses TRBV19 and TRBJ1-1; TRBD1 aligns across 9 bases. Germline V gene sequence: CDR1 LNHDA, CDR2 SQIVND (reference sequence). This CDR3 comprises 16 residues. V trimming: 5 bases; J trimming: 3 bases; junction bases outside the gene matches: 10.

This sequence joins TRBV5-6 and TRBJ2-7; weak D call: TRBD2 (5 bases). V was clipped by 4 bases and J by 5 bases, with 10 bases between them. The CDR3 is made up of 12 amino acids. The germline V gene encodes CDR1 SGHDT and CDR2 YYEEEE. The CDR3 spells CASSNMRDEQYF. Written as DNA, the CDR3 is TGTGCCAGCAGCAACATGCGGGACGAGCAGTACTTC. Drawing the rest from reference TRBV5-6 and TRBJ2-7, the complete variable domain is DAGVTQSPTHLIKTRGQQVTLRCSPKSGHDTVSWYQQALGQGPQFIFQYYEEEERQRGNFPDRFSGHQFPNYSSELNVNALLLGDSALYLCASSNMRDEQYFGPGTRLTVT.

The V gene is TRBV5-6, the J gene TRBJ2-7; D possibly corresponds to TRBD2 (7 bases). Per germline, CDR1 SGHDT and CDR2 YYEEEE. The CDR3 runs 14 residues. V lost 2 bases, J lost 5 bases, and 14 bases lay in between. The CDR3 DNA reads as TGTGCCAGCAGCTTAGCCCTGGGGGGGCACGAGCAGTACTTC. Its protein product is CASSLALGGHEQYF. Complete variable domain (other parts from reference TRBV5-6 and TRBJ2-7): DAGVTQSPTHLIKTRGQQVTLRCSPKSGHDTVSWYQQALGQGPQFIFQYYEEEERQRGNFPDRFSGHQFPNYSSELNVNALLLGDSALYLCASSLALGGHEQYFGPGTRLTVT.

The chain has TRBV4-1 and TRBJ2-3; TRBD1 matches 7 bases. This CDR3 is 14 amino acids long. J was trimmed by 4 bases and V by 1 base; bases with no gene match: 2. Per the germline V gene, CDR1 is MGHRA and CDR2 is YSYEKL. The CDR3 coding sequence is TGCGCCAGCAGCCAAGGCACAGGGGCAGATACGCAGTATTTT. Its protein is CASSQGTGADTQYF.

V gene TRBV6-1 combines with J gene TRBJ2-1, with 8 bases identical to TRBD1. CDR1 is MNHNS, CDR2 SASEGT, per germline. CDR3 size: 15 residues. V trimming: 7 bases; J trimming: 6 bases; junction bases outside the gene matches: 11. For the CDR3, the DNA is TGTGCCAGCAACCGTGGCAGGGGGCCTGGCAATGAGCAGTTCTTC. Its translation is CASNRGRGPGNEQFF.